One and the same sample provided the 20 T cell receptor beta chains below, sequenced in a study of cytomegalovirus exposure and HLA in healthy donors (dated by TCRdb to the late 2010s). Library preparation was by the immunoSEQ multiplex PCR assay. A mixture of 60 forward primers for TCR Vbeta segments and 13 reverse primers for TCR Jbeta segments was used in the multiplex PCR. The immuneACCESS repertoire file appears here via TCRdb, limited to in-frame rearrangements. These files lack a portion of the clones; in checked studies, under half of the deficit traces to unresolved V genes, and the cause of the others is not known. The sample has about 110,000 clones on record, around three quarters of them singletons. The ten largest clones take up more than 6% of the sample. Sequenced material: PBMCs. These receptors were obtained from a woman in her 50s in good health and CMV-seropositive.

CDR3 amino acids: CASSAAGGQFDYGYTF. Here the CDR3 DNA reads TGTGCCAGCAGCGCCGCAGGTGGGCAGTTTGACTATGGCTACACCTTC. V gene TRBV13 combines with J gene TRBJ1-2; D is undetermined. The ends were cut back, 5 bases at V and 3 bases at J, with 19 bases in the middle. Germline V lookup: CDR1 PRHDT, CDR2 FYEKMQ (reference sequence). CDR3 size: 16 residues.

The CDR3 DNA reads as TGTGCCAGCAGTTCTGGACTCTTTGCAACTAATGAAAAACTGTTTTTT. This codes for CASSSGLFATNEKLFF. The V and J genes are TRBV7-9 and TRBJ1-4; D uncertain. Trimming pared 6 bases from V and 0 bases from J, leaving 14 bases between. From germline, CDR1 is SEHNR and CDR2 FQNEAQ (reference sequence). This CDR3 has 16 amino acids. Drawing the rest from reference TRBV7-9 and TRBJ1-4, the complete variable domain is DTGVSQNPRHKITKRGQNVTFRCDPISEHNRLYWYRQTLGQGPEFLTYFQNEAQLEKSRLLSDRFSAERPKGSFSTLEIQRTEQGDSAMYLCASSSGLFATNEKLFFGSGTQLSVL.

This clone was recorded once. This chain links TRBV5-6 with TRBJ2-7; no clear D gene. This CDR3 has 12 amino acids. From germline, CDR1 is SGHDT and CDR2 YYEEEE. V lost 0 bases and J 2 bases, leaving 3 bases between the germline ends. The CDR3 is CASSLGAYEQYF. In DNA form, the CDR3 reads TGTGCCAGCAGCTTGGGCGCCTACGAGCAGTACTTC.

The chain joins TRBV5-1 to TRBJ2-3; 7 bases are shared with TRBD2. CDR1 and CDR2 (germline): SGHRS, YFSETQ. The J segment lost 3 bases and the V segment lost 4 bases, leaving 11 bases of the junction unmatched. The CDR3 is 16 residues long. The CDR3 loop is CASSTGLVGSTDTQYF. The CDR3 nucleotides are TGCGCCAGCAGCACCGGACTAGTGGGGAGTACAGATACGCAGTATTTT.

The V call is TRBV11-2, the J call TRBJ2-5; D is perhaps TRBD1 (5 bases). The CDR3 extends over 15 amino acids. CDR1 is SGHAT and CDR2 is FQNNGV in the germline V gene. The germline V and J ends were trimmed by 2 bases and 4 bases, with 14 bases remaining between them. CDR3 sequence reads: CASSLRLGPGETQYF. In DNA, the CDR3 is TGTGCCAGCAGCTTAAGGTTGGGGCCAGGAGAGACCCAGTACTTC.

This clone was counted between two and nine times. The chain recombines TRBV6-1 with TRBJ2-7; tentative D call: TRBD2 (5 bases). The V and J ends lost 3 bases and 3 bases respectively, with 12 bases between them. Germline-derived CDR1 and CDR2 are MNHNS and SASEGT. The CDR3 is 14 residues long. CDR3 loop: CASSEITGIYEQYF. The CDR3 region has the DNA TGTGCCAGCAGTGAGATTACCGGGATCTACGAGCAGTACTTC.

The V call is TRBV2, the J call TRBJ2-1, with 11 bases aligning to TRBD2. CDR3 size: 12 residues. Germline values: CDR1 SNHLY, CDR2 FYNNEI. V was clipped by 6 bases and J by 9 bases; unmatched bases: 1. Here the CDR3 reads CASRGTSGEQFF. In nucleotides, the CDR3 is TGTGCCAGCAGAGGGACTAGCGGTGAGCAGTTCTTC.

V usage is TRBV9 and J usage is TRBJ1-1; D is possibly TRBD1 (6 bases). The germline gives CDR1 SGDLS, CDR2 YYNGEE. V was shortened by 4 bases and J by 7 bases, with 14 bases between the two germline ends. This CDR3 is 13 amino acids long. Here the CDR3 reads CASSLSGGGEAFF. CDR3 sequence (DNA): TGTGCCAGCAGCTTGAGTGGGGGCGGTGAAGCTTTCTTT. The full variable domain, completed using reference TRBV9 and TRBJ1-1, is DSGVTQTPKHLITATGQRVTLRCSPRSGDLSVYWYQQSLDQGLQFLIQYYNGEERAKGNILERFSAQQFPDLHSELNLSSLELGDSALYFCASSLSGGGEAFFGQGTRLTVV.

This clone was seen only once. V is TRBV5-4 and J is TRBJ2-3; D unclear. The length of the CDR3 is 13 residues. Trimming cost V 2 bases and J 0 bases, with 4 bases left between them. Germline V gives CDR1 SGHNT, CDR2 YYREEE (reference sequence). CDR3 bases: TGTGCCAGCAGCTTAACTAGCACAGATACGCAGTATTTT. Amino acid sequence: CASSLTSTDTQYF.

The chain links TRBV5-1 to TRBJ2-7; TRBD2 matches at 7 bases. After removal of 0 bases from V and 6 bases from J, the junction contained 9 bases not matched to a gene. Germline CDR1 SGHRS, CDR2 YFSETQ. This CDR3 is 15 amino acids long. CDR3 protein: CASSLETSKSGEQYF. The CDR3, as DNA: TGCGCCAGCAGCTTGGAGACTAGCAAGTCCGGCGAGCAGTACTTC.

The genes are TRBV5-1 and TRBJ2-5; perhaps TRBD2 as D (5 bases). CDR1 and CDR2 (germline): SGHRS, YFSETQ. Trimming removed 2 bases at V and 5 bases at J, with 10 bases between. This CDR3 spans 13 amino acids. CDR3 region: CASSFEGVETQYF. The CDR3 region has the DNA TGCGCCAGCAGCTTTGAGGGAGTGGAGACCCAGTACTTC.

About this clone: Other DNA sequences within the sample encode an identical CDR3. This chain joins TRBV29-1 and TRBJ1-2; weak D call: TRBD1 (6 bases). The ends were cut back, 3 bases at V and 5 bases at J, with 10 bases in the middle. Germline loops: CDR1 SQVTM, CDR2 ANQGSEA. The CDR3 spans 12 residues. The CDR3 reads CSVEDSSYGYTF. The CDR3 bases are TGCAGCGTTGAGGACAGCTCTTATGGCTACACCTTC.

The chain links TRBV7-9 to TRBJ1-3; TRBD1 might be the D (5 bases). Germline CDR1 reads SEHNR; CDR2 reads FQNEAQ (reference sequence). Trimming left V 5 bases short and J 4 bases short, with 12 bases between. The CDR3 contains 14 residues. The CDR3 spells CASSLGTHGNTIYF. In nucleotides, the CDR3 is TGTGCCAGCAGCCTCGGGACTCACGGAAACACCATATATTTT.

This chain uses TRBV25-1 with TRBJ1-2; no reliable D call. This CDR3 is built from 15 residues. Trimming left V 1 base short and J 0 bases short, with 9 bases between. Germline V gene sequence: CDR1 MGHDK, CDR2 SYGVNS. CDR3 sequence reads: CASSEFNSPNYGYTF. DNA of the CDR3: TGTGCCAGCAGTGAATTCAACAGCCCTAACTATGGCTACACCTTC.

This rearrangement joins TRBV27 to TRBJ1-2; TRBD1 agrees at 7 bases. Trimming at V came to 1 base and at J to 2 bases, leaving 7 bases not matched to a gene. Germline loops: CDR1 MNHEY, CDR2 SMNVEV (reference sequence). The CDR3 has 16 residues. In DNA, the CDR3 is TGTGCCAGCAGTTTATTCCGGGACAGTAGAAACTATGGCTACACCTTC. Translation gives CASSLFRDSRNYGYTF.

V usage is TRBV18 and J usage is TRBJ2-7; 9 nucleotides match TRBD2. Germline values: CDR1 KGHSH, CDR2 LQKENI. V dropped 0 bases and J dropped 6; count of bases not matched to a gene: 9. This CDR3 contains 16 residues. The CDR3 nucleotides read TGTGCCAGCTCACCACCGGGCCAGCGGGAGGTCACCGAGCAGTACTTC. Translated: CASSPPGQREVTEQYF.

The chain uses TRBV2 and TRBJ2-1; D remains unclear. V lost 4 bases to trimming and J lost 10 bases, with 8 bases between them. CDR1 SNHLY and CDR2 FYNNEI come from the germline V gene. The CDR3 has 11 residues. The CDR3 DNA sequence: TGTGCCAGCAGTGGAGCCAGGGAGCAGTTCTTC. Amino acid sequence: CASSGAREQFF.

The chain carries TRBV7-2 and TRBJ2-5, with 9 nucleotides matching TRBD2. Looked up from germline, CDR1 is SGHTA and CDR2 is FQGNSA. V shed 5 bases and J 7 bases; nucleotides not matched to a gene: 23. The CDR3 length is 19 residues. The CDR3 sequence is CASSPFRRGGRADSVTQYF. The CDR3 DNA sequence: TGTGCCAGCAGCCCCTTTAGGAGGGGCGGGAGGGCCGATTCAGTGACCCAGTACTTC.

Remarks on this clone: A read error may account for a junction end that differs from germline. The chain joins TRBV7-9 to TRBJ2-3; 7 nucleotides align to TRBD2. The CDR3 is 16 residues long. CDR1 is SEHNR, CDR2 FQNEAQ, per germline (reference sequence). Written as DNA, the CDR3 is TGTTCCAGCAGCTTAACCGGGACTACTAGCACAGATACGCAGTATTTT. This translates into CSSSLTGTTSTDTQYF.

The chain joins TRBV7-8 to TRBJ2-7; 8 bases are shared with TRBD1. V lost 3 bases and J lost 6; bases outside the gene matches: 7. This CDR3 comprises 14 residues. The germline CDR1 and CDR2 sequences are SGHVS and FQNEAQ. The CDR3 DNA sequence: TGTGCCAGCAGCTTTGGACAGGGAACGGGCGAGCAGTACTTC. It codes for CASSFGQGTGEQYF. The complete variable domain, with remaining parts taken from reference TRBV7-8 and TRBJ2-7, reads GAGVSQSPRYKVAKRGQDVALRCDPISGHVSLFWYQQALGQGPEFLTYFQNEAQLDKSGLPSDRFFAERPEGSVSTLKIQRTQQEDSAVYLCASSFGQGTGEQYFGPGTRLTVT.